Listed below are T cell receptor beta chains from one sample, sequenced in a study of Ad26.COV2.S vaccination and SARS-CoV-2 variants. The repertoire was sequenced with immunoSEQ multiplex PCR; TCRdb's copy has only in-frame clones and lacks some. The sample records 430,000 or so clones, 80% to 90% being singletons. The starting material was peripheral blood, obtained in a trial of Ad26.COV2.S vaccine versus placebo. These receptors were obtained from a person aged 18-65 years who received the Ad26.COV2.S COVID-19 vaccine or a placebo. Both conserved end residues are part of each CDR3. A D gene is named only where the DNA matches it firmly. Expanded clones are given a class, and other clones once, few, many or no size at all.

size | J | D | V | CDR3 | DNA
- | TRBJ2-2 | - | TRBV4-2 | CASSRADTNTGELFF | TGTGCCAGCAGCCGGGCGGACACGAACACCGGGGAGCTGTTTTTT
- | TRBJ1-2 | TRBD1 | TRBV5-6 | CASSRSWTGENYGYTF | TGTGCCAGCAGCCGATCCTGGACAGGGGAAAACTATGGCTACACCTTC
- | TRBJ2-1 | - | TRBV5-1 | CASSPNDGGSYNEQFF | TGCGCCAGCAGCCCTAATGACGGGGGTTCCTACAATGAGCAGTTCTTC
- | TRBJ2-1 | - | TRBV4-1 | CASSQEGREDNEQFF | TGCGCCAGCAGCCAAGAGGGCAGGGAGGACAATGAGCAGTTCTTC
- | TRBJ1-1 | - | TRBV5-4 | CASSFRGRNTEAFF | TGTGCCAGCAGCTTTAGAGGGCGGAACACTGAAGCTTTCTTT
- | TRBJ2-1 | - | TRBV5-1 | CASSLDLMDNEQFF | TGCGCCAGCAGCTTGGATCTAATGGACAATGAGCAGTTCTTC
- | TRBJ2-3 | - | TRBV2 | CARTELPPPSTDTQYF | TGTGCCAGGACAGAACTACCACCCCCTAGCACAGATACGCAGTATTTT
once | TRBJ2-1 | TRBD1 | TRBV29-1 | CSHVPGQGGEQFF | TGCAGCCACGTCCCGGGACAGGGTGGGGAGCAGTTCTTC
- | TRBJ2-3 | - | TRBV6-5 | CASSYGGWEAQYF | TGTGCCAGCAGTTACGGGGGTTGGGAGGCGCAGTATTTT
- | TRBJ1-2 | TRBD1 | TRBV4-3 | CASSASLTGVSYGYTF | TGCGCCAGCAGCGCCAGCCTGACAGGGGTTAGCTATGGCTACACCTTC
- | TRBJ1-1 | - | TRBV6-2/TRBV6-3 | CASSPAGWWTEAFF | TGTGCCAGCAGCCCCGCGGGATGGTGGACTGAAGCTTTCTTT
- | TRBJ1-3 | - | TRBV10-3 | CAISGRANSGNTIYF | TGTGCCATCAGTGGGAGGGCCAACTCTGGAAACACCATATATTTT
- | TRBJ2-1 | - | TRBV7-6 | CASSPHPPVLRNEQFF | TGTGCCAGCAGCCCCCACCCCCCAGTCTTACGCAATGAGCAGTTCTTC
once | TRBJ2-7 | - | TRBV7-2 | CASSLTFQVAYEQYF | TGTGCCAGCAGCTTAACGTTCCAGGTGGCTTACGAGCAGTACTTC
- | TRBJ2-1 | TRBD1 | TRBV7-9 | CASSRSGTVYNEQFF | TGTGCCAGCAGCCGTTCCGGGACAGTGTACAATGAGCAGTTCTTC
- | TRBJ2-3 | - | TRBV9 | CASSVGRGGTDTQYF | TGTGCCAGCAGCGTAGGGCGGGGAGGCACAGATACGCAGTATTTT
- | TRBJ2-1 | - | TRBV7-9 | CASIFGGGLDEQFF | TGTGCCAGCATTTTCGGGGGCGGTTTGGATGAGCAGTTCTTC
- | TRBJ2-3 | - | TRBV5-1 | CASSPPAAADTQYF | TGCGCCAGCAGCCCCCCGGCTGCCGCGGATACGCAGTATTTT
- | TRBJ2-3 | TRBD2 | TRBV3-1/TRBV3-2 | CASSQDQTSGGRGTQYF | TGTGCCAGCAGCCAAGATCAGACTAGCGGGGGCCGAGGTACGCAGTATTTT
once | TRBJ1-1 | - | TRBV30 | CAWSVAGNTEAFF | TGTGCCTGGAGTGTAGCAGGGAACACTGAAGCTTTCTTT
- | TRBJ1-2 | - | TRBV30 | CAWSVPGPINYGYTF | TGTGCCTGGAGTGTTCCGGGACCTATTAACTATGGCTACACCTTC
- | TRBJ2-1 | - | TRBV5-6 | CASSLARGMVGDEQFF | TGTGCCAGCAGCTTGGCTCGGGGAATGGTGGGTGATGAGCAGTTCTTC
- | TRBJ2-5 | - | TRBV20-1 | CSASKGGQETQYF | TGCAGTGCTAGTAAGGGGGGGCAAGAGACCCAGTACTTC
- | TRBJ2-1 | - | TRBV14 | CASSHWSRAHEQFF | TGTGCCAGCAGCCATTGGTCCAGGGCCCATGAGCAGTTCTTC
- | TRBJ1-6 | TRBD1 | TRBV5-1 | CASSGDSLSSLHF | TGCGCCAGCAGCGGGGACAGTCTCTCGTCCCTCCACTTT
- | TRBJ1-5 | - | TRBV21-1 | CASSKVVGIWRFGQPQHF | TGTGCCAGCAGCAAAGTGGTGGGAATATGGAGATTTGGTCAGCCCCAGCATTTT
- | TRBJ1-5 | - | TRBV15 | CATSRGASRPQHF | TGTGCCACCAGCAGAGGGGCAAGTCGGCCCCAGCATTTT
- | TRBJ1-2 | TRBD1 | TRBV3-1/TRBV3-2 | CASSLNRGGGYTF | TGTGCCAGCAGCCTGAACAGGGGCGGTGGCTACACCTTC
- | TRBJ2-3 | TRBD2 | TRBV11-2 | CASSLEGLYYTDTQYF | TGTGCCAGCAGCTTAGAGGGACTATACTACACAGATACGCAGTATTTT
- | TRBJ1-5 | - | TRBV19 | CASTLTRQASNQPQHF | TGTGCCAGTACCTTAACTAGACAGGCTAGCAATCAGCCCCAGCATTTT
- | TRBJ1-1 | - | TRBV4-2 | CASSQELGTEAFF | TGTGCCAGCAGCCAAGAATTAGGGACTGAAGCTTTCTTT
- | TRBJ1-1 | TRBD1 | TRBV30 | CAWSIGQENEAFF | TGTGCCTGGAGTATAGGACAGGAGAATGAAGCTTTCTTT
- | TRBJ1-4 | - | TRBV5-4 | CASSSENEKLFF | TGTGCCAGCAGCTCTGAGAATGAAAAACTGTTTTTT
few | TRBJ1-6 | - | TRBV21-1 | CASSKMVRTGYNSPLHF | TGTGCCAGCAGCAAAATGGTACGGACGGGTTATAATTCACCCCTCCACTTT
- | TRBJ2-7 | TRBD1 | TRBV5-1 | CASSRGQDYEQYF | TGCGCCAGCAGCAGGGGACAGGACTACGAGCAGTACTTC
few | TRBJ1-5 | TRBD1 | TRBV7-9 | CASSPEDRAGQPQHF | TGTGCCAGCAGCCCCGAGGACAGGGCCGGTCAGCCCCAGCATTTT
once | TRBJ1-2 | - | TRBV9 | CASAISSRDRLNYGYTF | TGTGCCAGCGCAATTAGCTCCCGGGACCGTCTGAACTATGGCTACACCTTC
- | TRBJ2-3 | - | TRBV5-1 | CASSLALVHPDTQYF | TGCGCCAGCAGCTTGGCTCTGGTACATCCAGATACGCAGTATTTT
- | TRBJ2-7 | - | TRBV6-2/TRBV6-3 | CASSYGQGAYEQYF | TGTGCCAGCAGTTACGGCCAGGGAGCCTACGAGCAGTACTTC
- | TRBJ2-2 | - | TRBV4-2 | CASSQFGGRTGELFF | TGTGCCAGCAGCCAGTTCGGTGGGAGGACCGGGGAGCTGTTTTTT
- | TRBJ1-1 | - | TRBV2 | CASSEVGGIGTEAFF | TGTGCCAGCAGTGAAGTGGGGGGAATAGGCACTGAAGCTTTCTTT
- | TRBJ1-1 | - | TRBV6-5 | CASSYSGVAFF | TGTGCCAGCAGTTACTCAGGGGTAGCTTTCTTT
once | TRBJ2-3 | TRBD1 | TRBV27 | CASSSRTGSDTQYF | TGTGCCAGCAGTTCCCGGACAGGGTCAGATACGCAGTATTTT
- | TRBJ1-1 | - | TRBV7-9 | CASSLMGAGQAAFF | TGTGCCAGCAGCTTAATGGGAGCGGGGCAGGCAGCTTTCTTT
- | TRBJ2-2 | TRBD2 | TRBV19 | CASSIIAGGATGELFF | TGTGCCAGTAGTATTATAGCGGGAGGGGCCACCGGGGAGCTGTTTTTT
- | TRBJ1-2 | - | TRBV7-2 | CASSSGILYGYTF | TGTGCCAGCAGCTCCGGAATCCTCTATGGCTACACCTTC
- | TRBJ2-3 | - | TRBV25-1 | CASSDPSGTGDTQYF | TGTGCCAGCAGTGATCCCAGCGGGACAGGAGATACGCAGTATTTT
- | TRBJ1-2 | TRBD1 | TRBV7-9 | CASSSQGAPGGYTF | TGTGCCAGCAGCTCACAGGGGGCGCCGGGAGGCTACACCTTC
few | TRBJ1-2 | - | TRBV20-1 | CSAVSHYGYTF | TGCAGTGCTGTAAGCCACTATGGCTACACCTTC
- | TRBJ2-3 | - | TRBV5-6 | CASSLGLGSTDTQYF | TGTGCCAGCAGCTTGGGACTAGGTAGCACAGATACGCAGTATTTT
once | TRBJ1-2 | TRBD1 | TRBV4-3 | CASSPRGTGGYGYTF | TGCGCCAGCAGCCCAAGAGGGACAGGTGGATATGGCTACACCTTC
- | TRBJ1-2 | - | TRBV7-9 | CASRREGTGYTF | TGTGCCAGCAGGAGAGAGGGGACTGGCTACACCTTC
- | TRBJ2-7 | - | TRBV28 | CASSVHGGYEQYF | TGTGCCAGCAGTGTGCATGGGGGATACGAGCAGTACTTC
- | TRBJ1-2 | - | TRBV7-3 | CASSFVQGASYTF | TGTGCCAGCAGCTTCGTACAGGGAGCTAGCTACACCTTC
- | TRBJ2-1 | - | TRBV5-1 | CASSTRGIYNEQFF | TGCGCCAGCAGCACCCGCGGGATCTACAATGAGCAGTTCTTC